These 26 T cell receptor beta chains came from one sample sequenced in a study of blood T cell repertoires in COVID-19. Method: immunoSEQ multiplex PCR; TCRdb's copy keeps in-frame clones and lacks some. The sample has under 150,000 clones; over 75% are singletons. The material sequenced was PBMCs or T cells enriched from blood (not recorded which). The receptors here all came from a woman aged 30 to 39 with acute COVID-19.

The V and J genes are TRBV19 and TRBJ1-4, with D perhaps matching TRBD1 (5 bases). V was pared by 7 bases and J by 8 bases, with 11 bases between. The germline V gene has CDR1 LNHDA and CDR2 SQIVND (reference sequence). The CDR3 runs to 12 residues. Written as DNA, the CDR3 is TGTGCCAGTACCCTCCAGGGCGAAAAACTGTTTTTT. Its translation: CASTLQGEKLFF.

V gene TRBV24-1 combines with J gene TRBJ2-3, with 8 bases matching TRBD1. The V and J ends lost 0 bases and 2 bases, in that order; junction bases with no gene match: 3. The CDR3 spans 16 residues. In germline, CDR1 is KGHDR, CDR2 SFDVKD. The CDR3 region is CATSDLGTGNTDTQYF. The CDR3 DNA follows: TGTGCCACCAGTGATTTGGGGACAGGCAACACAGATACGCAGTATTTT.

The V gene is TRBV5-4, the J gene TRBJ2-7; 8 nucleotides agree with TRBD1. From germline, CDR1 is SGHNT and CDR2 YYREEE (reference sequence). The CDR3 is 14 amino acids. With 4 bases clipped from V and 6 bases from J, the junction kept 9 bases outside the gene matches. The DNA of the CDR3 is TGTGCCAGCAGCCCCCGGACAGGGACCAGCGAGCAGTACTTC. Amino acid sequence: CASSPRTGTSEQYF.

The rearrangement links TRBV4-3 to TRBJ1-2, with D possibly matching TRBD1 (5 bases). CDR3 length equals 13 residues. Germline values: CDR1 LGHNA, CDR2 YSLEER. Trimming stripped 2 bases from V and 1 base from J, with 5 bases between. DNA of the CDR3: TGCGCCAGCAGCCAAAGGGGTAACTATGGCTACACCTTC. It is translated as CASSQRGNYGYTF.

This clone has more than one count but fewer than ten. The chain carries TRBV6-4 and TRBJ2-3, with 9 bases fitting TRBD2. The V and J ends lost 6 bases and 3 bases, in that order; junction bases with no gene match: 7. Germline V lookup: CDR1 MRHNA, CDR2 SNTAGT. This CDR3 has 15 amino acids. CDR3 nucleotide sequence: TGTGCCAGCAGCCCAGCGGGAGGAGGTACAGATACGCAGTATTTT. Translating gives CASSPAGGGTDTQYF.

In this sample, this clone turned up a few times. This chain joins TRBV30 and TRBJ1-4; D uncertain. Between the trimmed V and J ends, which lost 5 bases and 6 bases, there was a span of 10 bases. The CDR3 spans 12 residues. CDR1 GTSNPN and CDR2 SVGIG come from the germline V gene (reference sequence). CDR3 protein: CAWAAPDEKLFF. As DNA, the CDR3 is TGTGCCTGGGCTGCCCCGGATGAAAAACTGTTTTTT. The full variable domain, with the rest looked up from reference TRBV30 and TRBJ1-4, is SQTIHQWPATLVQPVGSPLSLECTVEGTSNPNLYWYRQAAGRGLQLLFYSVGIGQISSEVPQNLSASRPQDRQFILSSKKLLLSDSGFYLCAWAAPDEKLFFGSGTQLSVL.

The V call is TRBV9, the J call TRBJ1-2, with D uncertain. The CDR3 extends over 15 amino acids. Trimming shortened V by 1 base and J by 5 bases, and 15 bases separated the two germline ends. The germline V gene encodes CDR1 SGDLS and CDR2 YYNGEE. Written as DNA, the CDR3 is TGTGCCAGCAGCGTATCTGTCGACACGGGATATGGCTACACCTTC. Translated: CASSVSVDTGYGYTF.

The chain has TRBV10-1 and TRBJ2-3; 16 nucleotides line up with TRBD2. The trim removed 7 bases at V and 4 bases at J, leaving 8 bases unmatched. The CDR3 runs to 17 residues. CDR1 is WNHNN, CDR2 SYGVQD, per germline (reference sequence). The CDR3 loop reads CASMEAGLAGGPDTQYF. DNA of the CDR3: TGCGCCAGCATGGAGGCGGGACTAGCGGGAGGGCCAGATACGCAGTATTTT.

This chain connects TRBV28 to TRBJ1-2; no clear D. There are 16 residues in the CDR3. Between the trimmed V and J ends, which lost 3 bases and 2 bases, there was a span of 16 bases. Germline V gene lookup returns CDR1 MDHEN and CDR2 SYDVKM. The CDR3 region has the DNA TGTGCCAGCAGTTTTATAAGGCGGATTCTCAACTATGGCTACACCTTC. Amino acid sequence: CASSFIRRILNYGYTF.

This clone has a single count. The chain uses TRBV12-5 and TRBJ2-1; 7 bases fit TRBD2. Germline V gives CDR1 LGHNT, CDR2 FRNRAP. The CDR3 runs to 15 residues. J lost 5 bases, V lost 2 bases, and 6 bases had no gene match. CDR3 loop: CASGLRGGPHNEQFF. The CDR3 nucleotides read TGTGCTAGTGGTTTGAGGGGAGGGCCTCACAATGAGCAGTTCTTC. Full variable domain (remainder filled in from reference TRBV12-5 and TRBJ2-1): DARVTQTPRHKVTEMGQEVTMRCQPILGHNTVFWYRQTMMQGLELLAYFRNRAPLDDSGMPKDRFSAEMPDATLATLKIQPSEPRDSAVYFCASGLRGGPHNEQFFGPGTRLTVL.

V is TRBV23-1 and J is TRBJ1-1; 10 bases match TRBD1. TRBV23-1 is labeled an ORF, and its function is uncertain. The trim removed 0 bases at V and 4 bases at J, leaving 2 bases unmatched. This CDR3 spans 15 amino acids. This CDR3 reads CASSQSGTGATEAFF. The DNA of the CDR3 is TGCGCCAGCAGTCAATCGGGGACAGGGGCCACTGAAGCTTTCTTT.

The CDR3 DNA is TGTGCCAGCAGTTCCCCCAGCGGGGGATTCACCGGGGAGCTGTTTTTT. This translates into CASSSPSGGFTGELFF. This chain uses TRBV28 with TRBJ2-2; TRBD2 agrees at 8 bases. CDR3 size: 16 residues. Per the germline V gene, CDR1 is MDHEN and CDR2 is SYDVKM. Losses at the gene ends were 4 bases for V and 4 bases for J; bases not matched to a gene: 8.

The table lists this clone with a count of one. The chain employs TRBV11-2 and TRBJ1-1; D perhaps matches TRBD1 (5 bases). The V gene's germline CDR1 is SGHAT and CDR2 FQNNGV. The CDR3 spans 14 residues. V dropped 1 base and J dropped 1 base, with 7 bases sitting between them. The CDR3 sequence is CASSLGTPNTEAFF. In DNA, the CDR3 is TGTGCCAGCAGCTTAGGGACACCGAACACTGAAGCTTTCTTT.

The genes are TRBV19 and TRBJ2-7; 7 bases align to TRBD1. Trimming at V came to 6 bases and at J to 7 bases, leaving 3 bases not matched to a gene. Germline CDR1 LNHDA, CDR2 SQIVND (reference sequence). This CDR3 is built from 11 residues. CDR3 amino acids: CASSDREEQYF. The CDR3 nucleotides read TGTGCCAGTAGCGACAGGGAAGAGCAGTACTTC.

In its sample, this clone was seen many times. The chain joins TRBV9 to TRBJ1-1; 10 positions match TRBD1. Per the germline V gene, CDR1 is SGDLS and CDR2 is YYNGEE. V gave up 4 bases and J gave up 2 bases; unmatched junction bases: 5. The CDR3 spans 15 residues. The CDR3 reads CASSPRQGANTEAFF. The CDR3 DNA reads TGTGCCAGCAGCCCTCGACAGGGGGCAAACACTGAAGCTTTCTTT.

The chain is built from TRBV5-6 and TRBJ2-7; TRBD1 agrees at 8 bases. The length of the CDR3 is 16 residues. With V trimmed by 0 bases and J by 9 bases, 14 bases remained unmatched. Per germline, CDR1 SGHDT and CDR2 YYEEEE. Here the CDR3 DNA reads TGTGCCAGCAGCTTGGGGACAGGGATCCTACGTGTTCGGCAGTACTTC. It yields the protein CASSLGTGILRVRQYF.

This sequence joins TRBV30 and TRBJ1-5; D perhaps matches TRBD1 (6 bases). There are 13 residues in the CDR3. Germline V gene data show CDR1 as GTSNPN and CDR2 as SVGIG (reference sequence). V lost 5 bases, J lost 4 bases, and 12 bases lay in between. CDR3 DNA: TGTGCCTGGGCGGAACAGGGAAATCAGCCCCAGCATTTT. It encodes CAWAEQGNQPQHF.

In DNA form, the CDR3 reads TGTGCCAGCAGTGACAGGGGGCCTGGAAACACCATATATTTT. Protein sequence: CASSDRGPGNTIYF. The gene calls are TRBV25-1 and TRBJ1-3; 8 nucleotides match TRBD1. The CDR3 has 14 residues. The germline V gene encodes CDR1 MGHDK and CDR2 SYGVNS. After removal of 3 bases from V and 2 bases from J, the junction contained 0 bases not matched to a gene.

The V gene is TRBV5-1, the J gene TRBJ2-1, with D possibly being TRBD2 (6 bases). Trimming took off 0 bases at V and 9 bases at J, with 10 bases between the two ends. The germline gives CDR1 SGHRS, CDR2 YFSETQ. This CDR3 contains 13 residues. The CDR3 coding sequence is TGCGCCAGCAGCTTGGATATTAGCGGTGAGCAGTTCTTC. Translated, it gives CASSLDISGEQFF.

CDR3 nucleotide sequence: TGTGCCAGCAGCCCAACGACAGGGGAGGACTCAGATACGCAGTATTTT. Translating gives CASSPTTGEDSDTQYF. This chain links TRBV11-3 with TRBJ2-3; 8 nucleotides align to TRBD1. Germline assignment: CDR1 SGHNT and CDR2 YENEEA. CDR3 length: 16 residues. J was trimmed by 4 bases and V by 5 bases; bases with no gene match: 11.

The chain uses TRBV5-4 and TRBJ1-2, with 9 bases that match TRBD1. V was pared by 5 bases and J by 3 bases, with 5 bases of the junction left unmatched. CDR3 length: 14 residues. CDR1 is SGHNT, CDR2 YYREEE, per germline (reference sequence). CDR3 sequence reads: CASRQDRGYYGYTF. The CDR3 region has the DNA TGTGCCAGCAGGCAAGACAGGGGGTACTATGGCTACACCTTC. The full variable domain, with the rest looked up from reference TRBV5-4 and TRBJ1-2, is ETGVTQSPTHLIKTRGQQVTLRCSSQSGHNTVSWYQQALGQGPQFIFQYYREEENGRGNFPPRFSGLQFPNYSSELNVNALELDDSALYLCASRQDRGYYGYTFGSGTRLTVV.

This chain connects TRBV5-6 to TRBJ2-2, with D perhaps matching TRBD2 (6 bases). Germline-derived CDR1 and CDR2 are SGHDT and YYEEEE. Trimming removed 4 bases at V and 7 bases at J, with 17 bases between. CDR3 size: 15 residues. Here the CDR3 reads CASSQYRDFSGELFF. CDR3 nucleotides: TGTGCCAGCAGCCAATACCGGGACTTCAGCGGGGAGCTGTTTTTT.

The J gene is TRBJ2-1, the V gene TRBV21-1; TRBD2, the table's D call, lacks a check against the DNA. TRBV21-1 is listed as a pseudogene. The CDR3 totals 15 residues. The CDR3 DNA sequence: TGTGCCAGCAGCTTCCGGGAAAGCTTCTACAATGAGCAGTTCTTC. Translation: CASSFRESFYNEQFF.

The rearrangement uses TRBV6-5 and TRBJ1-1, with D maybe TRBD1 (6 bases). CDR1 and CDR2 from the germline V gene are MNHEY and SVGAGI. Trimming removed 5 bases from V and 11 bases from J, with 18 bases in between. CDR3 length: 13 residues. The DNA for the CDR3 is TGTGCCAGCAGTCGACAGGACTTAGACTGGGCTTTCTTT. Protein sequence: CASSRQDLDWAFF.

This chain connects TRBV4-3 to TRBJ2-1; 8 nucleotides align to TRBD1. CDR1 and CDR2 (germline): LGHNA, YSLEER. V was clipped by 3 bases and J by 1 base; unmatched bases: 5. This CDR3 is built from 16 residues. As DNA, the CDR3 is TGCGCCAGCAGCCAGGATACAGGGGGTTCCTACAATGAGCAGTTCTTC. Amino acids: CASSQDTGGSYNEQFF.

CDR3 region: CASSIGRTGDTGELFF. The CDR3, as DNA: TGTGCCAGTAGTATAGGGAGGACAGGGGACACCGGGGAGCTGTTTTTT. The chain uses TRBV19 and TRBJ2-2; 9 bases match TRBD1. CDR3 length equals 16 residues. Germline CDR1 and CDR2: LNHDA and SQIVND (reference sequence). Germline trimming cut 1 base from V and 3 bases from J; bases unmatched to any gene: 3.